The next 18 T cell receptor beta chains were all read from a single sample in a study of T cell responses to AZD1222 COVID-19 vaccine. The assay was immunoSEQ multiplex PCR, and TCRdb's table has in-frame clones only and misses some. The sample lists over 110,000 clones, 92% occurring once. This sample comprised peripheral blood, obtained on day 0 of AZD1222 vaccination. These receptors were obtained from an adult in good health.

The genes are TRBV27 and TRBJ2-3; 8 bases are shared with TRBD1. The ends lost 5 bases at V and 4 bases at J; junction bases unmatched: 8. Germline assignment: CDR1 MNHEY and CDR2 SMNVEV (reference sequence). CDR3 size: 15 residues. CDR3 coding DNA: TGTGCCAGCAGTGATTTTGGACAGGGATCAGATACGCAGTATTTT. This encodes CASSDFGQGSDTQYF.

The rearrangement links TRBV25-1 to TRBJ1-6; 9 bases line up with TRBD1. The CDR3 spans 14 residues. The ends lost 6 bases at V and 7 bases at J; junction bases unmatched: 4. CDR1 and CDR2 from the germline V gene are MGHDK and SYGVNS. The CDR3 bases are TGTGCCAGCAGAGGGACAGGGCAAAATTCACCCCTCCACTTT. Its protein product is CASRGTGQNSPLHF.

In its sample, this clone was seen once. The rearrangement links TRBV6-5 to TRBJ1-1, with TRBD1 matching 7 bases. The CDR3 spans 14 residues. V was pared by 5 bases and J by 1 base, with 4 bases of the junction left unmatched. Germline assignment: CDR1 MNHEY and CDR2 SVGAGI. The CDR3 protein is CASSRGQWNTEAFF. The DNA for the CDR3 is TGTGCCAGCAGTCGGGGACAGTGGAACACTGAAGCTTTCTTT.

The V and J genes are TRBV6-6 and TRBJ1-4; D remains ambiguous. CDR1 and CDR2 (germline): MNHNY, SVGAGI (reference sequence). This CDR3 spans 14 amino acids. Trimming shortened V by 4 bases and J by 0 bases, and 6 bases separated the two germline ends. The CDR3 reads CASSSVATNEKLFF. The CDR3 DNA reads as TGTGCCAGCAGTTCCGTTGCAACTAATGAAAAACTGTTTTTT.

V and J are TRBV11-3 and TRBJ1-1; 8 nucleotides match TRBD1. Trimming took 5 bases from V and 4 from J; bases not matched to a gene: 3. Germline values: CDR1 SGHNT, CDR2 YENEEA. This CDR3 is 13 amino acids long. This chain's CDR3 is CASSDDRGTEAFF. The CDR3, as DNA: TGTGCCAGCAGCGATGACAGGGGCACTGAAGCTTTCTTT.

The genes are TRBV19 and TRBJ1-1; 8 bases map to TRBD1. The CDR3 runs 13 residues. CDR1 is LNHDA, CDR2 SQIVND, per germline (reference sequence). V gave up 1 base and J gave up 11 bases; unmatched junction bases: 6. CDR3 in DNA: TGTGCCAGTAGTATAGTCAGGGGGCGAGAGGCTTTCTTT. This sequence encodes CASSIVRGREAFF.

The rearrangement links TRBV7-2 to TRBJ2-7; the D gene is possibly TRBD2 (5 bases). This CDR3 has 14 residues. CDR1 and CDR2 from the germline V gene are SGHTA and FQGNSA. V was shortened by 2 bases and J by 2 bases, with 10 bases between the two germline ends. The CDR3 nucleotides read TGTGCCAGCAGCTTACAGGACGGGGCCTACGAGCAGTACTTC. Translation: CASSLQDGAYEQYF. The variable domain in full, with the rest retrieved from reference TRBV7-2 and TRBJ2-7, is GAGVSQSPSNKVTEKGKDVELRCDPISGHTALYWYRQSLGQGLEFLIYFQGNSAPDKSGLPSDRFSAERTGGSVSTLTIQRTQQEDSAVYLCASSLQDGAYEQYFGPGTRLTVT.

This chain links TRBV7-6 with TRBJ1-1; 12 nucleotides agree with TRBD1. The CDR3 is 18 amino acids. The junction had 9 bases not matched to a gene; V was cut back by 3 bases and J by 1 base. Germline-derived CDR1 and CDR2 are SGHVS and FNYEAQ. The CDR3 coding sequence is TGTGCCAGCAGCTTTCACGGGACAGGGGGCTCGGAGAACACTGAAGCTTTCTTT. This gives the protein CASSFHGTGGSENTEAFF.

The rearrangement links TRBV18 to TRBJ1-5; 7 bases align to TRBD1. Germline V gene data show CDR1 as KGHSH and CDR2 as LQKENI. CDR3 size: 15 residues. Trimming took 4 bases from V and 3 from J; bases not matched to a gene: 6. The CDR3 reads CASSQGDRINQPQHF. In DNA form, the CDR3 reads TGTGCCAGCTCACAAGGGGACAGAATCAATCAGCCCCAGCATTTT. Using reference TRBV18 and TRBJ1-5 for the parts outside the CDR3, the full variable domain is NAGVMQNPRHLVRRRGQEARLRCSPMKGHSHVYWYRQLPEEGLKFMVYLQKENIIDESGMPKERFSAEFPKEGPSILRIQQVVRGDSAAYFCASSQGDRINQPQHFGDGTRLSIL.

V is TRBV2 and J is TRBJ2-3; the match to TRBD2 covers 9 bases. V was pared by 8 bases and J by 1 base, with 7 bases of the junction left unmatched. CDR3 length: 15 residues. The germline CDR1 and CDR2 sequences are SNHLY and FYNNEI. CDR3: CASRSGSSGTDTQYF. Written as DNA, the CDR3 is TGTGCCAGCCGTAGCGGGAGTTCGGGCACAGATACGCAGTATTTT.

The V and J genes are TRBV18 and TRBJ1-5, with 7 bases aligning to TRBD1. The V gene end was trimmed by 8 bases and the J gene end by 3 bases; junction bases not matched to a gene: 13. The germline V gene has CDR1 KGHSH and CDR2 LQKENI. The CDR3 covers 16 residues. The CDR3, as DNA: TGTGCCAGCCCCCCCCGACAGGGCACCTTCAATCAGCCCCAGCATTTT. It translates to CASPPRQGTFNQPQHF.

The CDR3 DNA follows: TGTGCCAGCTCACCCCCAGAAAACATTCAGTACTTC. Translated, it gives CASSPPENIQYF. The rearrangement joins TRBV18 to TRBJ2-4, with D hard to call. Germline CDR1 KGHSH, CDR2 LQKENI. The CDR3 is 12 amino acids. V was pared by 3 bases and J by 5 bases, with 5 bases between.

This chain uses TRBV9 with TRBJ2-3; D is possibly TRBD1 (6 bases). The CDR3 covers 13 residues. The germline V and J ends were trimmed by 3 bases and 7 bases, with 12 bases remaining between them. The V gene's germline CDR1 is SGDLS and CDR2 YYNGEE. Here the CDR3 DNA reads TGTGCCAGCAGCGCCTCAGGGGTTAATACGCAGTATTTT. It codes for CASSASGVNTQYF. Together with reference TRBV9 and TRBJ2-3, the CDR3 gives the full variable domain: DSGVTQTPKHLITATGQRVTLRCSPRSGDLSVYWYQQSLDQGLQFLIQYYNGEERAKGNILERFSAQQFPDLHSELNLSSLELGDSALYFCASSASGVNTQYFGPGTRLTVL.

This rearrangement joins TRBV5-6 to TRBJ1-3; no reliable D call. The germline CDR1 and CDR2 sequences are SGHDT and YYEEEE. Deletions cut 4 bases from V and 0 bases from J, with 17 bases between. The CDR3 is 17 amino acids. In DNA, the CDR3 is TGTGCCAGCAGCGTCTTCGCTTGGGATAGCTCTGGAAACACCATATATTTT. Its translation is CASSVFAWDSSGNTIYF.

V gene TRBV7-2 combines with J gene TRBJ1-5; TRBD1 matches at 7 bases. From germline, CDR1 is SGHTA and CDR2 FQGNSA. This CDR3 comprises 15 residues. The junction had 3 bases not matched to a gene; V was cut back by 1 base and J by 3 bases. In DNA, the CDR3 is TGTGCCAGCAGCTTAGAACAGGGGATCAATCAGCCCCAGCATTTT. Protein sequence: CASSLEQGINQPQHF.

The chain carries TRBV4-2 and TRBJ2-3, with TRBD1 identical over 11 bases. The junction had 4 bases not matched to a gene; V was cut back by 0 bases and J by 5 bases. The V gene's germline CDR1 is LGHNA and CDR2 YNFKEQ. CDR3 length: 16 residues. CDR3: CASSQDLGQGGDTQYF. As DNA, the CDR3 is TGTGCCAGCAGCCAAGATCTGGGACAGGGGGGAGATACGCAGTATTTT.

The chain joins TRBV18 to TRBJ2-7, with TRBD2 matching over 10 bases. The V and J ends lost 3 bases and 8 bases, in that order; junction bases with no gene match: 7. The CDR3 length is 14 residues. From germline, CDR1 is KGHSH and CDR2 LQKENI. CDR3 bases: TGTGCCAGCTCACCCACCGGGACTAGCGCCCAGCAGTACTTC. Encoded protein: CASSPTGTSAQQYF.

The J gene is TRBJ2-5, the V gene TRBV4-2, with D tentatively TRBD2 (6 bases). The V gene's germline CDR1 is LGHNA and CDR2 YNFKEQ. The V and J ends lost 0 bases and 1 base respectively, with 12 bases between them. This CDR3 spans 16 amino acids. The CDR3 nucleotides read TGTGCCAGCAGCCAAGAGCGAGGAGGGCGCCAAGAGACCCAGTACTTC. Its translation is CASSQERGGRQETQYF.